Listed below are T cell receptor beta chains from one sample, sequenced in a study of neurological immune-mediated disorders. TCRdb analysed the 5' RACE reads with MiXCR anew, one entry per CDR3 protein. The repertoire holds tens of thousands of distinct CDR3 sequences, with 10% as singletons. Source material: PBMCs. The origin of the receptors is a woman between 40 and 50 years old in good health. The conserved cysteine and the conserved F or W are not part of the CDR3 here.

>TRBV20-1|TRBJ1-3
SARLHDRGGGNTIY
>TRBV7-2|TRBJ1-3
ASSFWGGGSGNTIY
>TRBV6-5|TRBJ1-6
ASRTTTGVNSPLH
>TRBV11-2|TRBJ2-3
ASSAFMGTGVGTQY
>TRBV7-2|TRBJ2-3
ASSLVARQPGTDTQY
>TRBV5-1|TRBJ2-7
ASSQRQRTYEQY
>TRBV6-2/TRBV6-3|TRBJ2-5
ASSYLEDTSYSRETQY
>TRBV10-3|TRBJ1-3
ATEDNTGNTIY
>TRBV5-1|TRBJ2-7
ASSLGVYEQY
>TRBV24-1|TRBJ2-1
ATSPRVRSLAYNEQF
>TRBV5-1|TRBJ1-2
ASSFFVTGHYGYT
>TRBV20-1|TRBJ2-3
SASEWTSGSPDTQY
>TRBV7-3|TRBJ2-1
ASSFTGTSSYNEQF
>TRBV5-6|TRBJ2-5
ASSILGGRKETQY
>TRBV6-5|TRBJ2-5
ASSYSNVQETQY
>TRBV20-1|TRBJ2-1
SARDEAGREQF
>TRBV4-1|TRBJ2-5
ASSQPQRGQETQY
>TRBV7-2|TRBJ2-5
ASSLRSGNQETQY
>TRBV12-3/TRBV12-4|TRBJ2-7
ASSLGERGPPGEQY
>TRBV5-4|TRBJ2-3
ASSFGLAGGTDTQY
>TRBV5-1|TRBJ2-1
ASSPASRPRRNEQF
>TRBV7-2|TRBJ2-7
ASSVGQEYYEQY
>TRBV20-1|TRBJ2-7
SAGGSSAREQY
>TRBV6-1|TRBJ2-2
ASSELLGAGELF
>TRBV5-1|TRBJ2-1
ASSFGPSAVEQF
>TRBV29-1|TRBJ1-2
SVRAGTEDTPLNYGYT
>TRBV27|TRBJ1-5
ASSPPGVNQPQH
>TRBV6-2/TRBV6-3|TRBJ1-2
ASTLALGRLLPGSGGYT
>TRBV4-2|TRBJ2-7
ASSQEPTGSSYEQY
>TRBV12-3/TRBV12-4|TRBJ2-1
ASSLGSGYYNEQF
>TRBV27|TRBJ2-3
ASSWAVRTDTQY
>TRBV20-1|TRBJ2-2
SARKQGNTRELF
>TRBV4-3|TRBJ2-3
ASSQDRGETDTQY
>TRBV3-1|TRBJ1-6
ASSRRQNSPLH
>TRBV20-1|TRBJ2-3
SASQGIALGDTQY
>TRBV5-1|TRBJ1-2
ASSPRARLNYGYT
>TRBV9|TRBJ1-2
ASSGTGHYGYT
>TRBV12-3/TRBV12-4|TRBJ1-2
ASSFWGYGYT
>TRBV5-1|TRBJ1-1
ASSSQGVDTEAF
>TRBV5-1|TRBJ2-3
ASSSGVLDTSTDTQY
>TRBV5-1|TRBJ2-2
ASSMGQNAGELF
>TRBV29-1|TRBJ2-1
SVEKMGGYYNEQF
>TRBV27|TRBJ2-7
ASSLVAGGLSYEQY
>TRBV25-1|TRBJ2-2
ASSESGLAGWSGNTGELF
>TRBV7-2|TRBJ2-3
ASSFGSGSLSDTQY
>TRBV5-6|TRBJ1-5
ASSASLGNQPQH
>TRBV3-1|TRBJ1-1
ASSQGRGTEAF
>TRBV7-2|TRBJ1-2
ASSLGGDGYCYS
>TRBV25-1|TRBJ2-5
ASSVAQGAGETQY
>TRBV20-1|TRBJ1-1
SARAGAGRNTEAF
>TRBV4-3|TRBJ2-7
ASSQGRSYEQY
>TRBV5-6|TRBJ1-5
ASSLRGPRQPQH
>TRBV6-1|TRBJ2-7
ASNAYSYEQY
>TRBV6-1|TRBJ2-1
ASSETSGGASEQF
>TRBV7-2|TRBJ1-2
ASSLASGTHYGYT
>TRBV6-5|TRBJ1-2
ASSGGGDYGYT
>TRBV7-2|TRBJ1-4
ASSLEGGEEKLF
>TRBV3-1|TRBJ2-5
ASSRSQETQY